Listed below are T cell receptor beta chains from one sample, sequenced in a study of cytomegalovirus exposure and HLA in healthy donors. Clones were read by immunoSEQ multiplex PCR, and TCRdb kept only the in-frame ones, dropping some. The sample includes a few hundred thousand clones, roughly 80% of them seen just once. The sequenced material came from PBMCs. The receptors shown here come from a man younger than 40 in good health and CMV-seronegative. CDR3s include the opening cysteine and the closing phenylalanine or tryptophan. D genes are given only for firm matches. Size is omitted from some rows. Given values are once, few, many or a class for expanded clones.

TRBV28	-	TRBD2	TRBJ2-7	CASSTHSSGARDEQYF	TGTGCCAGCAGTACCCACTCTAGCGGGGCCCGTGACGAGCAGTACTTC
TRBV27	-	-	TRBJ1-3	CASSLSSREGLGLSGNTIYF	TGTGCCAGCAGTCTTTCCTCCCGCGAGGGCCTCGGTCTCTCTGGAAACACCATATATTTT
TRBV4-3	-	-	TRBJ2-2	CASSQRYWGLDDTGELFF	TGCGCCAGCAGCCAAAGATATTGGGGACTGGACGACACCGGGGAGCTGTTTTTT
TRBV4-1	once	-	TRBJ2-2	CASSQEGGIRAGELFF	TGCGCCAGCAGCCAAGAGGGGGGAATTAGGGCCGGGGAGCTGTTTTTT
TRBV4-1	-	TRBD2	TRBJ2-3	CASSQGAGEADTQYF	TGCGCCAGCAGCCAAGGGGCGGGGGAGGCAGATACGCAGTATTTT
TRBV6-5	-	-	TRBJ2-7	CASSYGGEIYEQYF	TGTGCCAGCAGTTACGGCGGGGAGATCTACGAGCAGTACTTC
TRBV5-1	-	TRBD2	TRBJ2-3	CASSGGLAGGGADTQYF	TGCGCCAGCAGCGGGGGACTAGCGGGGGGTGGCGCAGATACGCAGTATTTT
TRBV11-2	-	TRBD2	TRBJ2-2	CASSLVVAGTGELFF	TGTGCCAGCAGCTTAGTGGTAGCGGGCACCGGGGAGCTGTTTTTT
TRBV13	-	-	TRBJ2-1	CASSPRLSNEQFF	TGTGCCAGCAGCCCTCGACTGTCCAATGAGCAGTTCTTC
TRBV2	-	TRBD1	TRBJ2-7	CASRKDRAGSDEQYF	TGTGCCAGCAGGAAGGACAGGGCGGGTAGTGACGAGCAGTACTTC
TRBV11-2	-	-	TRBJ2-5	CASSSGLGETQYF	TGTGCCAGCAGCTCGGGACTCGGCGAGACCCAGTACTTC
TRBV7-6	-	TRBD2	TRBJ2-5	CASSLASGGSQETQYF	TGTGCCAGCAGCTTAGCTAGCGGGGGGTCCCAAGAGACCCAGTACTTC
TRBV2	-	-	TRBJ1-6	CASSENQVDDNSPLHF	TGTGCCAGCAGTGAAAACCAGGTAGACGATAATTCACCCCTCCACTTT
TRBV6-6	-	TRBD2	TRBJ2-1	CASRLAGFNEQFF	TGTGCCAGCCGATTAGCGGGGTTCAATGAGCAGTTCTTC
TRBV27	-	-	TRBJ2-3	CASSRGGRTDTQYF	TGTGCCAGCAGTCGAGGGGGACGCACAGATACGCAGTATTTT
TRBV9	-	TRBD1	TRBJ2-6	CASSAGTGAMIFSGASVLTF	TGTGCCAGCAGCGCTGGGACAGGGGCCATGATATTCTCTGGGGCCAGCGTCCTGACTTTC
TRBV7-2	once	-	TRBJ2-2	CASTYWIPGVGELFF	TGTGCCAGCACCTACTGGATCCCGGGGGTCGGGGAGCTGTTTTTT
TRBV7-9	-	TRBD1	TRBJ2-1	CASSLAFSGTVYNEQFF	TGTGCCAGCAGCTTAGCTTTTTCCGGGACAGTCTACAATGAGCAGTTCTTC
TRBV11-2	once	-	TRBJ1-1	CASSGTGWNTEAFF	TGTGCCAGCAGCGGAACAGGGTGGAACACTGAAGCTTTCTTT
TRBV19	-	-	TRBJ1-6	CASRPRQDYNSPLHF	TGTGCCAGTCGGCCCCGACAGGATTATAATTCACCCCTCCACTTT
TRBV9	-	-	TRBJ2-3	CASSSRGGSNTDTQYF	TGTGCCAGCAGTTCTAGGGGGGGCTCAAACACAGATACGCAGTATTTT
TRBV4-1	few	-	TRBJ1-2	CASSQEAGLITYGYTF	TGCGCCAGCAGCCAAGAAGCGGGGCTTATCACTTATGGCTACACCTTC
TRBV27	-	TRBD1	TRBJ2-7	CASSFGTGSSYEQYF	TGTGCCAGCAGTTTCGGGACAGGGAGCTCCTACGAGCAGTACTTC